The next 24 T cell receptor beta chains were all read from a single sample in a study of tumor-infiltrating lymphocytes in oesophageal squamous cell carcinoma. From the PCR reads, TCRdb called clonotypes with MiXCR, one entry per CDR3 protein. The sample holds roughly 20,000 distinct CDR3 sequences; 36% are singletons and the top ten take 9.5% to 13%. Sequences were obtained from esophageal tumor tissue. These receptors all stem from a male donor with esophageal squamous cell carcinoma.

In this sample, this clonotype turned up a few times. The genes are TRBV19 and TRBJ2-3; tentatively, D is TRBD1 (5 bases). Judging by the DNA end, TRBJ2-7 fits better; the J call may be wrong. The CDR3 consists of 12 residues. From germline, CDR1 is LNHDA and CDR2 SQIVND (reference sequence). The CDR3 loop is CASSPGSYEQYF. CDR3 nucleotides: TGTGCCAGTAGTCCAGGGTCCTACGAGCAGTACTTC.

This clonotype was detected ten times or more. The chain is built from TRBV7-2 and TRBJ1-5, with 7 bases identical to TRBD1. V lost 5 bases to trimming and J lost 2 bases; unmatched junction nucleotides: 3. Looked up from germline, CDR1 is SGHTA and CDR2 is FQGNSA. This CDR3 region has 14 residues. This CDR3 reads CASSPGTGNQPQHF. CDR3 sequence (DNA): TGTGCCAGCAGCCCCGGGACAGGCAATCAGCCCCAGCATTTT.

The chain is built from TRBV7-3 and TRBJ2-5; no firm D call. Germline assignment: CDR1 SGHTA and CDR2 FQGTGA. This CDR3 has 13 residues. Trimming pared 5 bases from V and 3 bases from J, leaving 10 bases between. The CDR3, as DNA: TGTGCCAGCAGCGAAGGGCCTGAAGAGACCCAGTACTTC. It codes for CASSEGPEETQYF.

In regard to this clonotype: This may be a read error, as it is one base from a much larger clone. V and J are TRBV4-2 and TRBJ2-1; D is undetermined. CDR3 length equals 13 residues. Germline CDR1 is LGHNA and CDR2 is YNFKEQ. The CDR3 is CASSQDRFREQLF. The CDR3 DNA follows: TGTGCCAGCAGCCAAGATCGGTTTAGAGAGCAGTTATTC.

This clonotype came up many times. V is TRBV19 and J is TRBJ1-1, with TRBD1 identical over 7 bases. The junction had 13 bases not matched to a gene; V was cut back by 8 bases and J by 4 bases. The germline V gene has CDR1 LNHDA and CDR2 SQIVND (reference sequence). This CDR3 region has 15 residues. The CDR3 is CASEGAGAWVTEAFF. The DNA of the CDR3 is TGTGCCAGTGAGGGGGCAGGGGCATGGGTCACTGAAGCTTTCTTT.

Notes on this clonotype: A read error is possible here, since a much larger clone lies one base away. The chain uses TRBV28 and TRBJ1-5; possible D gene TRBD1, 6 bases. Germline values: CDR1 MDHEN, CDR2 SYDVKM. Trimming stripped 4 bases from V and 9 bases from J, with 16 bases between. The CDR3 is made up of 14 amino acids. The CDR3 is CASSYGSRGRPQHF. CDR3 nucleotides: TGTGCCAGCAGTTACGGAAGCAGGGGAAGGCCCCAGCATTTT.

CDR3 residues: CSARFGSFGYTF. The CDR3 DNA is TGCAGTGCTAGGTTCGGGTCATTCGGCTACACCTTC. The chain carries TRBV20-1 and TRBJ1-2; no clear D. In germline, CDR1 is DFQATT, CDR2 SNEGSKA (reference sequence). V was shortened by 3 bases and J by 8 bases, with 13 bases between the two germline ends. The length of the CDR3 is 12 residues.

This rearrangement joins TRBV27 to TRBJ2-3, with 9 bases fitting TRBD1. The CDR3 covers 14 residues. Trimming took 5 bases from V and 4 from J; bases not matched to a gene: 4. Germline V lookup: CDR1 MNHEY, CDR2 SMNVEV (reference sequence). CDR3 in amino acids: CASSRTGESDTQYF. CDR3 nucleotides: TGTGCCAGCAGTAGGACAGGGGAGTCAGATACGCAGTATTTT.

Concerning this clonotype itself: Germline is not matched at one junction end, which may reflect a read error. This chain uses TRBV7-1 with TRBJ2-3; tentative D call: TRBD2 (5 bases). TRBV7-1 is labeled an ORF, and its function is uncertain. The CDR3 runs 16 residues. CDR3 amino acids: CASRLGNTRRNSPLHF. DNA of the CDR3: TGTGCCAGCAGACTGGGGAACACTAGGAGGAATTCACCCCTCCACTTC.

This clonotype was seen many times. This sequence joins TRBV5-1 and TRBJ1-6; D is undetermined. The V and J ends lost 4 bases and 0 bases respectively, with 14 bases between them. The CDR3 contains 17 residues. CDR1 and CDR2 from the germline V gene are SGHRS and YFSETQ. CDR3 protein: CASSTDTYSSYNSPLHF. CDR3 nucleotides: TGCGCCAGCAGCACTGACACTTACAGCTCCTATAATTCACCCCTCCACTTT.

The chain links TRBV12-3 or TRBV12-4 to TRBJ2-4, with a weak D call TRBD1 (5 bases). The better agreement between TRBJ2-5 and the DNA end casts doubt on the J call. The CDR3 runs 13 residues. For the CDR3, the DNA is TGTGCCAGCAGTCAAGGGGAACTCGAGACCCAGTACTTC. It codes for CASSQGELETQYF.

The gene calls are TRBV7-6 and TRBJ1-4, with unresolved D. The V gene lost 2 bases and the J gene lost 8 bases, with 9 bases spanning the gap. This CDR3 is 13 amino acids long. Germline loops: CDR1 SGHVS, CDR2 FNYEAQ. CDR3 amino acids: CASSLMLGEKLFF. CDR3 coding DNA: TGTGCCAGCAGCTTAATGCTGGGGGAAAAACTGTTTTTT.

This clonotype appeared many times. The V gene is TRBV11-2, the J gene TRBJ1-3; D might be TRBD1 (6 bases). The CDR3 contains 13 residues. V lost 4 bases and J lost 2, with 6 bases in between. CDR1 and CDR2 from the germline V gene are SGHAT and FQNNGV. The CDR3: CASSSGAGNTIYF. CDR3 in DNA: TGTGCCAGCAGCTCAGGGGCTGGAAACACCATATATTTT.

The chain is built from TRBV7-3 and TRBJ2-5, with D perhaps assigned TRBD1 or TRBD2 (5 bases each). TRBJ2-1 explains the end of the DNA better; the J call may be wrong. This CDR3 region has 15 residues. Germline assignment: CDR1 SGHTA and CDR2 FQGTGA. This CDR3 reads CASSLGGSVYNEQFF. The CDR3 coding sequence is TGTGCCAGCAGCTTAGGGGGTTCCGTCTACAATGAGCAGTTCTTC.

In this sample, this clonotype turned up many times. The chain carries TRBV5-1 and TRBJ1-1, with a tentative D call TRBD1 (6 bases). The V end lost 0 bases, the J end lost 0 bases, and 9 bases lay between the germline ends. Germline CDR1 and CDR2: SGHRS and YFSETQ. The CDR3 runs 15 residues. The CDR3 coding sequence is TGCGCCAGCAGCTTGGGAGGGGGTCTGAACACTGAAGCTTTCTTT. Residues: CASSLGGGLNTEAFF. The whole variable domain, remainder taken from reference TRBV5-1 and TRBJ1-1, is KAGVTQTPRYLIKTRGQQVTLSCSPISGHRSVSWYQQTPGQGLQFLFEYFSETQRNKGNFPGRFSGRQFSNSRSEMNVSTLELGDSALYLCASSLGGGLNTEAFFGQGTRLTVV.

In its sample, this clonotype is medium-sized. The chain carries TRBV6-1 and TRBJ2-7; unclear D gene. V was cut by 4 bases and J by 3 bases, with 4 bases left in between. Germline values: CDR1 MNHNS, CDR2 SASEGT. This CDR3 is 11 amino acids long. The CDR3 loop reads CASSGLYEQYF. CDR3 DNA sequence: TGTGCCAGCAGTGGACTCTACGAGCAGTACTTC.

V gene TRBV7-2 combines with J gene TRBJ2-5, with D tentatively TRBD2 (6 bases). CDR1 is SGHTA, CDR2 FQGNSA, per germline. The ends were cut back, 1 base at V and 11 bases at J, with 17 bases in the middle. This CDR3 has 14 residues. Here the CDR3 DNA reads TGTGCCAGCAGCTTAGGGTCCGGGGACTCGGAGCAGTACTTC. This codes for CASSLGSGDSEQYF.

This clonotype was seen once. Without the conserved terminal phenylalanine or tryptophan, this CDR3 likely stems from a read error. Because the CDR3's place on the DNA is in doubt, the DNA is left out and the CDR3 is given as listed by TCRdb. The V gene is TRBV6-8, the J gene TRBJ2-5; TRBD1 is the table's D call, not checked against the DNA. From its first to its last residue, the CDR3 has 14 amino acids. The germline V gene encodes CDR1 MNHGY and CDR2 SAAAGT. CDR3 protein: CASKGPFYGYTFGS.

This clonotype was seen many times. The J gene is TRBJ2-5, the V gene TRBV19, with 7 bases identical to TRBD1. V was clipped by 6 bases and J by 0 bases; unmatched bases: 10. The CDR3 extends over 16 amino acids. Germline CDR1 is LNHDA and CDR2 is SQIVND (reference sequence). The CDR3 DNA sequence: TGTGCCAGTAGGGCACGGGACAGCGCTTACCAAGAGACCCAGTACTTC. Protein product: CASRARDSAYQETQYF.

Concerning this clonotype itself: The missing conserved phenylalanine or tryptophan at the end of this CDR3 makes a read error likely. The DNA is omitted, as the CDR3 cannot be located on it reliably, and the CDR3 follows TCRdb's listing. The V gene is TRBV10-2, the J gene TRBJ2-4; the D call TRBD1 from the table was never checked on the DNA. The CDR3 totals 9 residues, both ends included. Germline-derived CDR1 and CDR2 are WSHSY and SAAADI. The CDR3 loop reads CASSEHPGS.

This clonotype was recorded many times. The CDR3 loop is CASSLIQLGLAGGPGNEQFF. CDR3 in DNA: TGTGCCAGCAGCTTGATACAGCTTGGTCTAGCGGGAGGGCCCGGGAATGAGCAGTTCTTC. The gene calls are TRBV5-5 and TRBJ2-1; 12 nucleotides align to TRBD2. CDR3 length: 20 amino acids. Trimming cost V 1 base and J 7 bases; bases outside gene matches: 18. Germline CDR1 reads SGHKS; CDR2 reads YYEKEE (reference sequence).

Worth noting for this clonotype: A much larger clone sits a single nucleotide away, making a read error possible. In DNA, the CDR3 is TGTGCCATCCAAACACCTACACGGGATGAGCAGTACTTC. Amino acids: CAIQTPTRDEQYF. V and J are TRBV10-3 and TRBJ2-4, with a weak D call TRBD2 (5 bases). Trimming shortened V by 8 bases and J by 13 bases, and 21 bases separated the two germline ends. This CDR3 is built from 13 residues. CDR1 is ENHRY and CDR2 is SYGVKD in the germline V gene.

This clonotype was seen a handful of times. This chain links TRBV7-6 with TRBJ2-5, with no clear D. Germline values: CDR1 SGHVS, CDR2 FNYEAQ. The CDR3 is 14 residues long. V was pared by 3 bases and J by 2 bases, with 10 bases between. CDR3 protein: CASSLDRRQETQYF. The CDR3 region has the DNA TGTGCCAGCAGCTTGGATAGAAGACAAGAGACCCAGTACTTC.

This clonotype rates as medium-sized (0.01 to 0.1%). The chain recombines TRBV7-2 with TRBJ2-7; D remains ambiguous. The CDR3 is 13 residues long. Looked up from germline, CDR1 is SGHTA and CDR2 is FQGNSA. With 4 bases removed from V and 2 bases from J, the gap between germline ends came to 9 bases. The CDR3 region is CASSSGVAYEQYF. In nucleotides, the CDR3 is TGTGCCAGCAGCTCAGGTGTGGCCTACGAGCAGTACTTC.